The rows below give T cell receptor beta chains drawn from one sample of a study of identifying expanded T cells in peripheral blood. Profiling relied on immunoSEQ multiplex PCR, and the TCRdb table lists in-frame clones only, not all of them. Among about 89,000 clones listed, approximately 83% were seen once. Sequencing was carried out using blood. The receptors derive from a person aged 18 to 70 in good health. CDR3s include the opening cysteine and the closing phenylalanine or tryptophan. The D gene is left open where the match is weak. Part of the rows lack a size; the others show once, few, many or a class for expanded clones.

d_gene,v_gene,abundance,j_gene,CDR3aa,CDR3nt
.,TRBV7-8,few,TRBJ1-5,CASSLGAYSNQPQHF,TGTGCCAGCAGCTTAGGGGCATATAGCAATCAGCCCCAGCATTTT
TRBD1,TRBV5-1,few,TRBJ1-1,CASRAAPNRGPEAFF,TGCGCCAGCAGGGCGGCCCCGAACAGGGGTCCAGAAGCTTTCTTT
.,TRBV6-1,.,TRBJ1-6,CASSRSSYNSPLHF,TGTGCCAGCAGCCGAAGCTCCTATAATTCACCCCTCCACTTT
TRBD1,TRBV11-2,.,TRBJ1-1,CASSLDRAEAFF,TGTGCCAGCAGCTTGGACAGGGCTGAAGCTTTCTTT
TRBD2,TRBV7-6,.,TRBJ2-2,CASSLAAPAGGNTGELFF,TGTGCCAGCAGCTTAGCGGCCCCAGCGGGGGGGAACACCGGGGAGCTGTTTTTT
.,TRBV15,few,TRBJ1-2,CATSRVGQTYGYTF,TGTGCCACCAGCAGAGTCGGACAGACTTATGGCTACACCTTC
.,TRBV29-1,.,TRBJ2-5,CSVDWTAQETQYF,TGCAGCGTTGATTGGACAGCCCAAGAGACCCAGTACTTC
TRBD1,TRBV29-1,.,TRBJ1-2,CSSGQDDYGYTF,TGCAGCTCGGGACAGGATGACTATGGCTACACCTTC
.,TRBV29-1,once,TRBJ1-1,CSVGVRGHTEAFF,TGCAGCGTTGGAGTCAGGGGACACACTGAAGCTTTCTTT
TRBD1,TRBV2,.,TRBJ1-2,CASDPSGTGPGYTF,TGTGCCAGCGATCCTTCCGGGACAGGGCCTGGCTACACCTTC
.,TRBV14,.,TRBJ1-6,CASSQVSSRNLHF,TGTGCCAGCAGCCAAGTTAGTAGCCGGAACCTCCACTTT
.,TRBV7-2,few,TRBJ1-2,CASSQTANYGYTF,TGTGCCAGCAGCCAGACAGCTAACTATGGCTACACCTTC
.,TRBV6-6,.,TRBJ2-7,CASSYSISLILYF,TGTGCCAGCAGTTACTCGATCTCCCTAATTTTGTACTTC
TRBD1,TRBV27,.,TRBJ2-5,CASSLGQGGETQYF,TGTGCCAGCAGTCTGGGACAGGGAGGGGAGACCCAGTACTTC
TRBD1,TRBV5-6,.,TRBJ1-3,CASSLGQKPGNTIYF,TGTGCCAGCAGCCTGGGACAGAAACCCGGAAACACCATATATTTT
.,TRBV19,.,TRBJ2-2,CASRYQTGELFF,TGTGCCAGTAGATATCAAACCGGGGAGCTGTTTTTT
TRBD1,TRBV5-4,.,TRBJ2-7,CASSRDRSYEQYF,TGTGCCAGCAGCAGGGACAGATCCTACGAGCAGTACTTC
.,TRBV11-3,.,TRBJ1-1,CASTGQMNTEAFF,TGTGCCAGCACCGGACAGATGAACACTGAAGCTTTCTTT
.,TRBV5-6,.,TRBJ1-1,CASSSSPGYTEAFF,TGTGCCAGCAGCTCTTCACCGGGATACACTGAAGCTTTCTTT
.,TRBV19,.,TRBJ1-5,CASGLRSNQPQHF,TGTGCCAGTGGATTACGCAGCAATCAGCCCCAGCATTTT